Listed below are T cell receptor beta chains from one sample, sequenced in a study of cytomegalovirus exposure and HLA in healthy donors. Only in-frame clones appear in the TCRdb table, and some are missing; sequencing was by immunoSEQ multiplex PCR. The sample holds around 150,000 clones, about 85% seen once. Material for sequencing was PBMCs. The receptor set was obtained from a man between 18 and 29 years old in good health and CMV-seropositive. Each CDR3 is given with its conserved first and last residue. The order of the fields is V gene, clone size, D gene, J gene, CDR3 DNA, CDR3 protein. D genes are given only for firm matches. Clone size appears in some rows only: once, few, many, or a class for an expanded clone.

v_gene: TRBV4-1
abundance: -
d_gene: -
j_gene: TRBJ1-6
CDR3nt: TGCGCCAGCAGCCAAGATATATCAGGGGTTACCCACCCTAGACCCCTCCACTTT
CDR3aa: CASSQDISGVTHPRPLHF

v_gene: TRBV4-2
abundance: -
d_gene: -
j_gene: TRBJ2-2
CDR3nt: TGTGCCAGCAGCCAAGATCGGGTGGAGTACTCCACCGGGGAGCTGTTTTTT
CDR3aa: CASSQDRVEYSTGELFF

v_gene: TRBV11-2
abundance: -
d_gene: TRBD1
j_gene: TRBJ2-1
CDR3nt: TGTGCCAGCAGCTTAAGGGACAGGGTCGGCAATGAGCAGTTCTTC
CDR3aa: CASSLRDRVGNEQFF

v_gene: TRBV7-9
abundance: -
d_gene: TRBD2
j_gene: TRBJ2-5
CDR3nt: TGTGCCAGCAGTCACGGACTAGCGGGGGCCCAAGAGACCCAGTACTTC
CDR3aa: CASSHGLAGAQETQYF

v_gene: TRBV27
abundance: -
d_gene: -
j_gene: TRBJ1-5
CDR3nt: TGTGCCAGCAGTTTATCGTGGCGGGAACCCCAGCATTTT
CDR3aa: CASSLSWREPQHF

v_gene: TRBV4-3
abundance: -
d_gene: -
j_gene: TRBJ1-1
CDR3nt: TGCGCCAGCAGTCGGGGATCGGGCGGGGGGCAAATGGCTGAAGCTTTCTTT
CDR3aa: CASSRGSGGGQMAEAFF

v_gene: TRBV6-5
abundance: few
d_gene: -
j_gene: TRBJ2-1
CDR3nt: TGTGCCAGCAGACAGGGGAGGTGGTTCTTC
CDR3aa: CASRQGRWFF

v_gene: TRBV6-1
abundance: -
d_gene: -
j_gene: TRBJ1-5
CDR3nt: TGTGCCAGCTGGGCGGCAGGGTCGCAGCCCCAGCATTTT
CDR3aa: CASWAAGSQPQHF

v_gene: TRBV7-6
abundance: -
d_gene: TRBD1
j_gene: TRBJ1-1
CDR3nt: TGTGCCAGCAGCCGGACAGGGCGGAACACTGAAGCTTTCTTT
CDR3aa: CASSRTGRNTEAFF

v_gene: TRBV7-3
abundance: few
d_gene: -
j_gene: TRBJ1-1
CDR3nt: TGTGCCAGCAGCTTACAGGGAGGGAACACTGAAGCTTTCTTT
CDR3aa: CASSLQGGNTEAFF

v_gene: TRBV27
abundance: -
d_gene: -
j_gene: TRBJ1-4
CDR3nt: TGTGCCAGCAGTTCCCCAGGGCTTAATGAAAAACTGTTTTTT
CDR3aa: CASSSPGLNEKLFF

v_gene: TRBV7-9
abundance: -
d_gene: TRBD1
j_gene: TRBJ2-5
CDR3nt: TGTGCCAGCAGCTTCCCACAGGGGGCGACTCGGGAGACCCAGTACTTC
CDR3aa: CASSFPQGATRETQYF

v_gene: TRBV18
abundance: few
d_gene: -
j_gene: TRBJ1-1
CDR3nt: TGTGCCAGCTCACCGGGTACCCGGGTGAACACTGAAGCTTTCTTT
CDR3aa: CASSPGTRVNTEAFF

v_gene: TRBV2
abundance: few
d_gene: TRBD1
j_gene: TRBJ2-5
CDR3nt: TGTGCCAGCAGCGGGACAGGGGAACCTACGAAGCAGTACTTC
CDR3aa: CASSGTGEPTKQYF

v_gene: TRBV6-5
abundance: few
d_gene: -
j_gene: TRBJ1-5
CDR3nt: TGTGCCAGCTCCTATAAGCCCCAGCATTTT
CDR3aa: CASSYKPQHF

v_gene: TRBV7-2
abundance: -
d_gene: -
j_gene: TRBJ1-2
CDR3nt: TGTGCCAGCAGCTTAGGCGGTGGCTACACCTTC
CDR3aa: CASSLGGGYTF

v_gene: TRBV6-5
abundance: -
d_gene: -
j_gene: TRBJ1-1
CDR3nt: TGTGCCAGCAGTTACAACGCGGGGGCTACTGAAGCTTTCTTT
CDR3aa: CASSYNAGATEAFF

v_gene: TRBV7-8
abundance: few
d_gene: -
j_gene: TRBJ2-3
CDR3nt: TGTGCCAGCAGCCGCGAGGATACGCAGTATTTT
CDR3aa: CASSREDTQYF

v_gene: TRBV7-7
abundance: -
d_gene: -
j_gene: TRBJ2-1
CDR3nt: TGTGCCAGCAGCTCTACCACGAGCTCCTACAATGAGCAGTTCTTC
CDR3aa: CASSSTTSSYNEQFF

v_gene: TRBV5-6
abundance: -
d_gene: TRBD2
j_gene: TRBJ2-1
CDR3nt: TGTGCCAGCACCTTACAAGGCGCGGGGGGGATCGATGAGCAGTTCTTC
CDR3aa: CASTLQGAGGIDEQFF

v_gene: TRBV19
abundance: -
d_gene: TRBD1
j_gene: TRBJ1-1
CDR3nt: TGTGCCAGTAGTTCTTGGGACAGAAACACTGAAGCTTTCTTT
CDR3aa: CASSSWDRNTEAFF

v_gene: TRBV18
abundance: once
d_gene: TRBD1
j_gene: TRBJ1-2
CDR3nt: TGTGCCAGCTCAACCCCGACAGGGGATTCGTCTGGCTACACCTTC
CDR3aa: CASSTPTGDSSGYTF

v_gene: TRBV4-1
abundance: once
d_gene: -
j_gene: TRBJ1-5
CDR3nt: TGCGCCAGCAGCCAAACGACAAGTCAGCCCCAGCATTTT
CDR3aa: CASSQTTSQPQHF

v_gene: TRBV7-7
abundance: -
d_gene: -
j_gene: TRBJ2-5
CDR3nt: TGTGCCAGCAGCTTAAACCCGGCAGGCCCCCAAGAGACCCAGTACTTC
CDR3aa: CASSLNPAGPQETQYF

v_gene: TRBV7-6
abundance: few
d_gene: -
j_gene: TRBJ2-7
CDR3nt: TGTGCCAGCAGCTTAGGGGGAGACATCTACGAGCAGTACTTC
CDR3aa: CASSLGGDIYEQYF

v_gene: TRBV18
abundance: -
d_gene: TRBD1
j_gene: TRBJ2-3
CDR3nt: TGTGCCAGCTCAGAGGGACAGGGGAACACAGATACGCAGTATTTT
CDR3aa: CASSEGQGNTDTQYF

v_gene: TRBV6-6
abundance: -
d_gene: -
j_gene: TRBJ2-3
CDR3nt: TGTGCCAGCAGTTACTCGGATAGCATGGCAGATACGCAGTATTTT
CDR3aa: CASSYSDSMADTQYF

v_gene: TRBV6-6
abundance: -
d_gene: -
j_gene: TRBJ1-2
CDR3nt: TGTGCCAGCAGTTTACAAAATAACTATGGCTACACCTTC
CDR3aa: CASSLQNNYGYTF

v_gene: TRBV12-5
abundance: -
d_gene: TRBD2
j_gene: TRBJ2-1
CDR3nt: TGTGCTAGTGTCTTAGCGGGTTCCTACAATGAGCAGTTCTTC
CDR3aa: CASVLAGSYNEQFF

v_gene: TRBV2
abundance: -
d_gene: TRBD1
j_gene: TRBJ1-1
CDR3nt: TGTGCCAGCAACCGCGACAGGGGGCTCACTGAAGCTTTCTTT
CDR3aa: CASNRDRGLTEAFF

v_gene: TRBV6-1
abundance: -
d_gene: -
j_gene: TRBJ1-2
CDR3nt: TGTGCCAGCAGTGACCACGACAGGTCCGGAAGCTACACCTTC
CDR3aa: CASSDHDRSGSYTF

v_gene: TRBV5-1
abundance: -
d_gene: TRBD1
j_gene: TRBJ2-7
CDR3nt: TGCGCCAGCAGCTTTTACGGGACAGGGGGGGGAGAGCAGTACTTC
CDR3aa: CASSFYGTGGGEQYF

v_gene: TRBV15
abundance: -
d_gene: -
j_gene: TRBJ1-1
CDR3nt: TGTGCCACCAGCAGAGGATACGGGGGAGATAAGGGAAGGAACACTGAAGCTTTCTTT
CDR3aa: CATSRGYGGDKGRNTEAFF

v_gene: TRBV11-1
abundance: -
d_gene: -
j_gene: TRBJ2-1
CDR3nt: TGTGCCAGCAGCTTAGCGCTTGGCGGGTTGTCCTACAATGAGCAGTTCTTC
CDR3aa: CASSLALGGLSYNEQFF

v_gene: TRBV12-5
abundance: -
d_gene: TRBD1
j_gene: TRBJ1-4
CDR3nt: TGTGCTAGTGGTTTTGGCGGGACAGGGGATGAAAAACTGTTTTTT
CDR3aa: CASGFGGTGDEKLFF

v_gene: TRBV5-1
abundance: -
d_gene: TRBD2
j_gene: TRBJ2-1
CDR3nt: TGCGCCAGCAGCTTCACTAGCGGGGGTAATGAGCAGTTCTTC
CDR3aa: CASSFTSGGNEQFF

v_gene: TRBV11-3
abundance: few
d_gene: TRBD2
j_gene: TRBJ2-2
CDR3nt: TGTGCCAGCAGCCCAGAGACTAGCGGACCTTCCGGGGAGCTGTTTTTT
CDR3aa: CASSPETSGPSGELFF

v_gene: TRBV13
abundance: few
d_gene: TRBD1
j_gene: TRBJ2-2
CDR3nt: TGTGCCAGCAGCATGGACAGGATAGCGAACACCGGGGAGCTGTTTTTT
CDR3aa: CASSMDRIANTGELFF

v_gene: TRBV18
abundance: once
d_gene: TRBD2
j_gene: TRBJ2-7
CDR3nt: TGTGCCAGCTCACCACCAACAGGGGGCACTAGCGGGGGGACCTACGAGCAGTACTTC
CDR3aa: CASSPPTGGTSGGTYEQYF

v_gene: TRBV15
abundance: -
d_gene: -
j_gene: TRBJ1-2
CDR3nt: TGTGCCACCAGCAGAGGACTGGATGGCTACACCTTC
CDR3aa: CATSRGLDGYTF

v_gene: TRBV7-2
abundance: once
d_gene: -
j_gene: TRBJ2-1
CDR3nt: TGTGCCAGCAGCTCTCGAGATGAGCAGTTCTTC
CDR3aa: CASSSRDEQFF

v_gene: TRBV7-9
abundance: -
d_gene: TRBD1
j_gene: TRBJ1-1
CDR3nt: TGTGCCAGCAGACCAGGGGGCGCGAACACTGAAGCTTTCTTT
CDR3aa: CASRPGGANTEAFF

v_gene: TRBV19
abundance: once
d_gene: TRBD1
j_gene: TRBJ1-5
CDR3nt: TGTGCCTGTTCCGACAGGGGGTATCAGCCCCAGCATTTT
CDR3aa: CACSDRGYQPQHF

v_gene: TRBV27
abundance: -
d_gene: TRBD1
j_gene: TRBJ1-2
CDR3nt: TGTGCCAGCAGTTCCCAGACAGGGATAGGTGGCTACACCTTC
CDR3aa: CASSSQTGIGGYTF

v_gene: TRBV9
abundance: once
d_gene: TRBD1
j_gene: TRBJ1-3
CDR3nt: TGTGCCAGCAGTACAGGGGGCCCACAGGGGCCCGAGAATTTT
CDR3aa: CASSTGGPQGPENF

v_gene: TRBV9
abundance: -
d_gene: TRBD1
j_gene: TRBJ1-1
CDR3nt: TGTGCCAGCAGCGTAGAAGGGACAGGGAACACTGAAGCTTTCTTT
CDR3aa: CASSVEGTGNTEAFF

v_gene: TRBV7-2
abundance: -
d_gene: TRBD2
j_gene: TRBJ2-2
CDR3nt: TGTGCCAGCAGCTTATGGCCGGGGGGGAACACCGGGGAGCTGTTTTTT
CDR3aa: CASSLWPGGNTGELFF

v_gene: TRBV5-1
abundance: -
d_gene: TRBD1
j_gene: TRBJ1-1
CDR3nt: TGCGCCAGCAGCCCACGACAGGGACCGATAGAAGGCACTGAAGCTTTCTTT
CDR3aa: CASSPRQGPIEGTEAFF

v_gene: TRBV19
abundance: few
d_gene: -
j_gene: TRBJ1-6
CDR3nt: TGTGCCAGTAGAGCCGGCGGGGGCGACTCACCCCTCCACTTT
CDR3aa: CASRAGGGDSPLHF

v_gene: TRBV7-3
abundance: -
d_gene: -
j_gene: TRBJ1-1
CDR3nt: TGTGCCAGCAGCTCCCAGGTGTCGGGAAACACTGAAGCTTTCTTT
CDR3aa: CASSSQVSGNTEAFF

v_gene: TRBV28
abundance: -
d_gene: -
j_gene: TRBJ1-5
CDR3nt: TGTGCCAGGGTTCTCTCATGGGAGCTTCACAATCAGCCCCAGCATTTT
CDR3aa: CARVLSWELHNQPQHF

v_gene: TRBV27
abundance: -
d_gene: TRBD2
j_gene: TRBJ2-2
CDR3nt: TGTGCCAGCAGTGTTGGGACTAGCCCAAACACCGGGGAGCTGTTTTTT
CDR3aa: CASSVGTSPNTGELFF

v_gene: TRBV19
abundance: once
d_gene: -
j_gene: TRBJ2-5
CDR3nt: TGTGCCAGTACCGCAGCGGGCAAACAAGAGACCCAGTACTTC
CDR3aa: CASTAAGKQETQYF

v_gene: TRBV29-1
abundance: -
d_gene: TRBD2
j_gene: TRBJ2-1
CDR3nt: TGCAGCGTTGATGGGTGGGCGGGGGGGCTCAATGAGCAGTTCTTC
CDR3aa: CSVDGWAGGLNEQFF

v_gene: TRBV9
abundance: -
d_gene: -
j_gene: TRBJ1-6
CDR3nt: TGTGCCAGCAGCGTAGGTCAGAGGGATTCACCCCTCCACTTT
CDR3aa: CASSVGQRDSPLHF

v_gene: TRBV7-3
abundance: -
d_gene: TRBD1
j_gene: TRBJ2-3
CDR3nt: TGTGCCAGCAGCCTCGGACAGGAGGCCCGTACGCAGTATTTT
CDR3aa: CASSLGQEARTQYF

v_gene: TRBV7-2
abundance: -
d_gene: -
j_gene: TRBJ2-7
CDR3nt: TGTGCCAGCAGCTCAACTAGCAACTACGAGCAGTACTTC
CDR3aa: CASSSTSNYEQYF

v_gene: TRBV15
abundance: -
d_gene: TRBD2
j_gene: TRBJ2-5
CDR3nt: TGTGCCACCAGGGGAGGGCGATCCCAAGAGACCCAGTACTTC
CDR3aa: CATRGGRSQETQYF

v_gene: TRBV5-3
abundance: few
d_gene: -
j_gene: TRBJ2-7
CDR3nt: TGTGCCAGAAGCTTACGGGGAACCCCCTACGAGCAGTACTTC
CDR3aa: CARSLRGTPYEQYF